The 26 T cell receptor beta chains reported below all come from one sample, sequenced in a study of T cells in Graves' hyperthyroidism and ophthalmopathy. Template material for amplifying TCR beta CDR3 regions consisted of RNA transcripts. TCR CDR3 regions were first amplified by RT-PCR with HTBI primers. MiXCR, applied by TCRdb to the multiplex PCR reads, yields one record per CDR3 protein. The data contain 600,000 to 850,000 distinct CDR3 sequences, approximately 19% of them singletons. The sample was blood. These receptors were obtained from a woman aged 45-65 years with Graves' hyperthyroidism that later progressed to Graves' ophthalmopathy.

This clonotype was found many times. The chain has TRBV27 and TRBJ1-4; possible D gene TRBD1, 6 bases. Trimming pared 5 bases from V and 5 bases from J, leaving 15 bases between. Germline V CDR1 and CDR2: MNHEY, SMNVEV (reference sequence). CDR3 size: 15 residues. CDR3 loop: CASSEGQSLNEKLFF. In nucleotides, the CDR3 is TGTGCCAGCAGTGAAGGACAGTCGCTAAATGAAAAACTGTTTTTT.

Comments on this clonotype: It may be a read error: a sequence one base away is much more abundant. The V gene is TRBV5-6, the J gene TRBJ2-3; D not certain. Trimming took off 4 bases at V and 2 bases at J, with 8 bases between the two ends. In germline, CDR1 is SGHDT, CDR2 YYEEEE. The CDR3 totals 13 residues. CDR3 protein: CASSADHTDTQYF. CDR3 bases: TGTGCCAGCAGCGCGGACCACACAGATACGCAGTATTTT.

This clonotype was recorded at least ten times. The J gene is TRBJ1-4, the V gene TRBV5-1, with 7 bases aligning to TRBD1. The CDR3 runs to 14 residues. Looked up from germline, CDR1 is SGHRS and CDR2 is YFSETQ. The ends lost 2 bases at V and 7 bases at J; junction bases unmatched: 5. CDR3 protein: CASSLGQDVEKLFF. CDR3 DNA sequence: TGCGCCAGCAGCTTAGGACAGGACGTTGAAAAACTGTTTTTT. Using reference TRBV5-1 and TRBJ1-4 for the parts outside the CDR3, the full variable domain is KAGVTQTPRYLIKTRGQQVTLSCSPISGHRSVSWYQQTPGQGLQFLFEYFSETQRNKGNFPGRFSGRQFSNSRSEMNVSTLELGDSALYLCASSLGQDVEKLFFGSGTQLSVL.

This clonotype showed up just once. This may stem from a read error, because a much larger clone lies one nucleotide away. This is likely a read error, given that the CDR3 carries no conserved phenylalanine or tryptophan at its end. V and J are TRBV20-1 and TRBJ2-5; no clear D gene. In germline, CDR1 is DFQATT, CDR2 SNEGSKA (reference sequence). The CDR3 contains 11 residues. Deletions cut 6 bases from V and 5 bases from J, with 10 bases between. In DNA form, the CDR3 reads TGCAGTGCATCATTGGAGGAGACCCAGTACCTC. Its protein product is CSASLEETQYL.

About this clonotype itself: This clone may be a read error of a much larger clone one base away. The chain is built from TRBV3-1 and TRBJ1-5, with D maybe TRBD1 (6 bases). CDR3 size: 14 residues. CDR1 and CDR2 from the germline V gene are LGHDT and YNNKEL (reference sequence). The CDR3 sequence: CTSSLRTVDQPQHF. CDR3 in DNA: TGTACCAGCAGCCTCCGGACAGTCGATCAGCCCCAGCATTTT.

This clonotype appeared a few times. The chain couples TRBV3-1 to TRBJ2-5; 7 nucleotides line up with TRBD1. Looked up from germline, CDR1 is LGHDT and CDR2 is YNNKEL (reference sequence). The trim removed 4 bases at V and 2 bases at J, leaving 13 bases unmatched. The CDR3 has 17 amino acids. CDR3 DNA sequence: TGTGCCAGCAGCCTAAGGGGGCGAGTTTCGGTACAAGAGACCCAGTACTTC. It is translated as CASSLRGRVSVQETQYF.

The chain has TRBV14 and TRBJ2-3; 12 bases agree with TRBD2. Looked up from germline, CDR1 is SGHDN and CDR2 is FVKESK. After removal of 2 bases from V and 5 bases from J, the junction contained 5 bases not matched to a gene. The CDR3 sequence is 16 residues long. This CDR3 is CASSQLAGGLGDTQYF. CDR3 bases: TGTGCCAGCAGCCAACTAGCGGGGGGGCTCGGAGATACGCAGTATTTT.

A few counts support this clonotype. This sequence joins TRBV29-1 and TRBJ2-2, with D tentatively TRBD2 (5 bases). Trimming pared 4 bases from V and 7 bases from J, leaving 13 bases between. This CDR3 region has 13 residues. The germline V gene encodes CDR1 SQVTM and CDR2 ANQGSEA. For the CDR3, the DNA is TGCAGCGTTGCCGGGCTAGCCTACGGGGAGCTGTTTTTT. Translation: CSVAGLAYGELFF.

This clonotype occurred a few times. This sequence joins TRBV12-3 or TRBV12-4 and TRBJ1-4; 10 nucleotides agree with TRBD1. This CDR3 has 16 amino acids. The ends lost 6 bases at V and 3 bases at J; junction bases unmatched: 7. CDR3 in amino acids: CASSLDRGQANEKLFF. CDR3 nucleotides: TGTGCCAGCAGCCTCGACAGGGGGCAGGCTAATGAAAAACTGTTTTTT.

At least ten counts were recorded for this clonotype. The chain carries TRBV20-1 and TRBJ2-3, with TRBD2 identical over 7 bases. Germline V gene data show CDR1 as DFQATT and CDR2 as SNEGSKA (reference sequence). J gave up 1 base and V 6 bases, and 22 bases lay outside the gene matches. The CDR3 is 19 amino acids. CDR3 DNA sequence: TGCAGTGCGCGTCCCCTTTCCGGGGGGAGGGAGTGGCGCACAGATACGCAGTATTTT. Translation: CSARPLSGGREWRTDTQYF.

This clonotype has ten or more counts. The rearrangement links TRBV3-1 to TRBJ2-1; the D is unclear. The germline V gene encodes CDR1 LGHDT and CDR2 YNNKEL (reference sequence). The CDR3 length is 12 residues. V lost 4 bases to trimming and J lost 5 bases, with 6 bases between them. The CDR3 sequence is CASSRTDNEQFF. As DNA, the CDR3 is TGTGCCAGCAGCCGGACGGACAATGAGCAGTTCTTC.

This clonotype has more than one count but fewer than ten. The chain joins TRBV29-1 to TRBJ2-1; D is unclear. Trimming left V 1 base short and J 8 bases short, with 12 bases between. This CDR3 region has 13 residues. Germline values: CDR1 SQVTM, CDR2 ANQGSEA. The CDR3 DNA reads as TGCAGCGTTGAAGGAGCAGGCGCGGATGAGCAGTTCTTC. It encodes CSVEGAGADEQFF.

This clonotype has more than one count but fewer than ten. This rearrangement joins TRBV4-1 to TRBJ2-2, with D uncertain. This CDR3 contains 15 residues. Germline CDR1 reads MGHRA; CDR2 reads YSYEKL. V was trimmed by 4 bases and J by 6 bases, leaving 15 bases between them. CDR3 sequence (DNA): TGCGCCAGCAGCCCCCTAGGAGCATCCCCCGGGGAGCTGTTTTTT. Its protein product is CASSPLGASPGELFF.

This clonotype has ten or more counts. The CDR3 coding sequence is TGTGCCAGCAGCTTAGCAGTTCTGGATGAGCAGTTCTTC. It is translated as CASSLAVLDEQFF. This sequence joins TRBV7-8 and TRBJ2-1; no clear D. CDR3 length: 13 residues. The germline V gene encodes CDR1 SGHVS and CDR2 FQNEAQ. V lost 0 bases, J lost 8 bases, and 8 bases lay in between.

This clonotype was seen repeatedly, ten times or more. This chain connects TRBV7-2 to TRBJ2-3, with a possible D match to TRBD2 (6 bases). This CDR3 has 16 amino acids. With 1 base removed from V and 2 bases from J, the gap between germline ends came to 13 bases. Germline V gives CDR1 SGHTA, CDR2 FQGNSA. In nucleotides, the CDR3 is TGTGCCAGCAGCTTAGTTGGTGGGGGGACCACAGATACGCAGTATTTT. Amino acids: CASSLVGGGTTDTQYF.

The table lists this clonotype with a few counts. V is TRBV20-1 and J is TRBJ1-5, with D possibly being TRBD1 (5 bases). Germline assignment: CDR1 DFQATT and CDR2 SNEGSKA (reference sequence). The V and J ends lost 3 bases and 5 bases respectively, with 11 bases between them. This CDR3 has 13 residues. CDR3 sequence reads: CSARGDGYQPQHF. As DNA, the CDR3 is TGCAGTGCTAGGGGGGACGGATATCAGCCCCAGCATTTT.

Ten or more counts support this clonotype. V gene TRBV3-1 combines with J gene TRBJ1-2; D is perhaps TRBD1 (6 bases). The V gene lost 3 bases and the J gene lost 7 bases, with 15 bases spanning the gap. The V gene's germline CDR1 is LGHDT and CDR2 YNNKEL (reference sequence). The CDR3 length is 14 residues. CDR3 sequence reads: CASSHPSGDGGYTF. DNA for the CDR3: TGTGCCAGCAGCCACCCGTCAGGGGACGGTGGCTACACCTTC.

The rearrangement joins TRBV6-2 or TRBV6-3 to TRBJ2-5; 10 nucleotides align to TRBD1. Germline V gene data show CDR1 as MNHEY and CDR2 as SVGEGT. The CDR3 totals 15 residues. Trimming took 7 bases from V and 3 from J; bases not matched to a gene: 8. The CDR3 region is CASTQQGQGKETQYF. CDR3 coding DNA: TGTGCCAGCACCCAGCAGGGACAGGGGAAAGAGACCCAGTACTTC.

This clonotype was recorded at least ten times. The chain combines TRBV11-2 with TRBJ2-7; D possibly uses TRBD1 or TRBD2 (5 bases each). Trimming took 0 bases from V and 6 from J, leaving 9 bases between them. The CDR3 is 13 amino acids. Looked up from germline, CDR1 is SGHAT and CDR2 is FQNNGV. CDR3 in amino acids: CASSLEIGTEQYF. The DNA of the CDR3 is TGTGCCAGCAGCTTAGAGATAGGGACCGAGCAGTACTTC.

This clonotype was recorded many times. The V gene is TRBV5-1, the J gene TRBJ2-7; either TRBD1 or TRBD2 may supply D (7 bases each). The germline gives CDR1 SGHRS, CDR2 YFSETQ. Trimming took 5 bases from V and 5 from J, leaving 20 bases between them. CDR3 length equals 15 residues. CDR3 sequence: CASRAGTQGVNEQYF. CDR3 bases: TGCGCCAGCAGAGCGGGGACGCAGGGGGTCAACGAGCAGTACTTC.

In this sample, this clonotype turned up a few times. The CDR3 spells CASSQRQGWGETQYF. The CDR3 bases are TGTGCCAGCAGTCAACGACAGGGGTGGGGGGAGACCCAGTACTTC. The chain links TRBV11-3 to TRBJ2-5; 8 nucleotides match TRBD1. With 6 bases clipped from V and 5 bases from J, the junction kept 11 bases outside the gene matches. Germline V gives CDR1 SGHNT, CDR2 YENEEA. The CDR3 is 15 residues long.

This clonotype occurred a few times. A clone one base away is much larger, so this may be a read error. The V gene is TRBV5-1, the J gene TRBJ2-3; possible D gene TRBD1, 5 bases. Germline V gene data show CDR1 as SGHRS and CDR2 as YFSETQ. The length of the CDR3 is 15 residues. The CDR3 DNA follows: TGCGCCAGCAGCTTACAGGAAGCCTCCACAGATGCGCAGTATTTT. Protein: CASSLQEASTDAQYF.

The genes are TRBV5-1 and TRBJ2-7, with D tentatively TRBD2 (5 bases). V lost 4 bases and J lost 3, with 14 bases in between. The CDR3 covers 14 residues. Germline loops: CDR1 SGHRS, CDR2 YFSETQ. This CDR3 reads CASSLSVQLYEQYF. DNA of the CDR3: TGCGCCAGCAGCCTTAGCGTTCAACTCTACGAGCAGTACTTC.

A few counts support this clonotype. V is TRBV4-2 and J is TRBJ2-1; 11 bases map to TRBD1. Germline loops: CDR1 LGHNA, CDR2 YNFKEQ. The CDR3 runs 16 residues. Trimming at V came to 1 base and at J to 4 bases, leaving 3 bases not matched to a gene. The DNA for the CDR3 is TGTGCCAGCAGCCAAGCCGGACAGGGGGCGTACAATGAGCAGTTCTTC. Residues: CASSQAGQGAYNEQFF.

This clonotype has a count of ten or more. This rearrangement joins TRBV18 to TRBJ2-7, with TRBD2 as a possible D gene (6 bases). CDR3 length equals 16 residues. Per germline, CDR1 KGHSH and CDR2 LQKENI. V lost 2 bases and J lost 5, with 19 bases in between. CDR3 sequence: CASSPDRSPGRNEQYF. The DNA for the CDR3 is TGTGCCAGCTCACCAGATAGATCCCCAGGGAGGAACGAGCAGTACTTC.

This clonotype was picked up a small number of times. The V gene is TRBV5-1, the J gene TRBJ2-1, with D possibly TRBD1 on 6 matching bases. Germline values: CDR1 SGHRS, CDR2 YFSETQ. V lost 0 bases to trimming and J lost 0 bases, with 13 bases between them. The CDR3 is 17 residues long. For the CDR3, the DNA is TGCGCCAGCAGCTTGGATGGGACAAAGAGCTCCTACAATGAGCAGTTCTTC. It encodes CASSLDGTKSSYNEQFF.